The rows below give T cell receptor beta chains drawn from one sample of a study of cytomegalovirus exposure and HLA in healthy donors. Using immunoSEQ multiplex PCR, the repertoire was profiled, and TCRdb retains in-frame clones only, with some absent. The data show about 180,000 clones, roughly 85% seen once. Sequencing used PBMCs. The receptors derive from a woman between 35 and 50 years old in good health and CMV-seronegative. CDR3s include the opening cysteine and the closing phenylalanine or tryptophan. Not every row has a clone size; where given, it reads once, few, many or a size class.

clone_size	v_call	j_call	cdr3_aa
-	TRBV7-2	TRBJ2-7	CASSPDRAIPSYEQYF
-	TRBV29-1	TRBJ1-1	CSVAKTDSFTEAFF
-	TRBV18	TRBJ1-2	CASSPRSDLSDSYGYTF
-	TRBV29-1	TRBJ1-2	CSGFQGANYGYTF
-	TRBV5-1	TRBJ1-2	CASREAGDGYTF
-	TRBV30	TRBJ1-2	CAWSSGQGFRGYTF
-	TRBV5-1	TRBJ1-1	CASSEGTGGLNTEAFF
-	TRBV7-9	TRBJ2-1	CASSQGHENNEQFF
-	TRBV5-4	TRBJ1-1	CASSFRDRAEAFF
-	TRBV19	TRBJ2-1	CASSTDPGQGSSRDEQFF
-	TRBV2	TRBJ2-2	CASSVASGSTGELFF
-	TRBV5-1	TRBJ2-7	CASSPGVREQYF
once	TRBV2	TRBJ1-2	CASSPTAYGYTF
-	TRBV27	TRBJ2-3	CASSLFASGRGTDTQYF
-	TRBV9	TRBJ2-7	CASSVDPLGDPYEQYF
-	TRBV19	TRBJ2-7	CASSLGGSSYEQYF
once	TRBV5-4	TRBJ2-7	CASSFGTSLYEQYF
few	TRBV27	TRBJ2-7	CASSRDYFGIYEQYF
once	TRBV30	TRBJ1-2	CAWSASRGYTF
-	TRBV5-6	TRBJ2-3	CASSLVGLAGGGGDTQYF
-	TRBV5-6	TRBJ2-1	CASSSLAGGSYNEQFF
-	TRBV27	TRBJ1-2	CASSLYGDRGGYTF
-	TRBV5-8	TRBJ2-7	CASSLIGGTYEQYF
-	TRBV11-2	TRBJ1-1	CASSSTGAEAFF
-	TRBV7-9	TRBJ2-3	CASSPGGPSTDTQYF
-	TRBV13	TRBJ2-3	CASSSTRLAGGGTDTQYF
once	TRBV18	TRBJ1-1	CASSPGTGRMNTEAFF
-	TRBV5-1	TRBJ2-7	CASSAVTGGSYEQYF
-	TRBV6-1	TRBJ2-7	CASSSPTGHEQYF
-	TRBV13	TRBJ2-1	CASSLGRRGGPEQFF